The 14 T cell receptor beta chains presented below share a single source sample, sequenced in a study of shared clonotypes between healthy human individuals. Some clones are missing from TCRdb's copy, which holds only in-frame ones; the method was immunoSEQ multiplex PCR. The table has over 300,000 clones, over 75% seen once; the top ten hold around 15%. Sequenced input: memory CD8+ T cells sorted from blood. Subset reported: CD45RO+ cells pooled with CCR7-negative TemRA cells. These receptors were obtained from a man aged 18 to 29 in good health.

This chain links TRBV7-6 with TRBJ2-7; D might be TRBD1 or TRBD2, each matching 7 bases. The CDR3 has 14 amino acids. Germline CDR1 SGHVS, CDR2 FNYEAQ. V was trimmed by 5 bases and J by 4 bases, leaving 15 bases between them. The CDR3 region is CASSLNRGGYEQYF. CDR3 coding DNA: TGTGCCAGCAGCCTGAACAGGGGAGGGTACGAGCAGTACTTC.

The V call is TRBV5-8, the J call TRBJ2-3, with D tentatively TRBD2 (7 bases). CDR1 is SGHTS, CDR2 YDEGEE, per germline. With 0 bases removed from V and 1 base from J, the gap between germline ends came to 9 bases. The CDR3 has 15 amino acids. The CDR3 region has the DNA TGTGCCAGCAGCTTGGAAGGGGGGGGCACAGATACGCAGTATTTT. Translating gives CASSLEGGGTDTQYF. The variable domain in full, completed from reference TRBV5-8 and TRBJ2-3, reads EAGVTQSPTHLIKTRGQQATLRCSPISGHTSVYWYQQALGLGLQFLLWYDEGEERNRGNFPPRFSGRQFPNYSSELNVNALELEDSALYLCASSLEGGGTDTQYFGPGTRLTVL.

The chain recombines TRBV2 with TRBJ1-1, with 9 bases fitting TRBD1. The germline V gene encodes CDR1 SNHLY and CDR2 FYNNEI. V shed 6 bases, J shed 1 base, and the junction held 9 bases outside the gene matches. The CDR3 totals 16 residues. CDR3 nucleotides: TGTGCCAGCAGAGGAGAGAGGGACAGGGCGAACACTGAAGCTTTCTTT. Its protein is CASRGERDRANTEAFF.

The chain has TRBV5-6 and TRBJ2-5; TRBD2 agrees at 16 bases. CDR1 is SGHDT and CDR2 is YYEEEE in the germline V gene. The CDR3 length is 16 residues. J gave up 2 bases and V 3 bases, and 1 base lay outside the gene matches. The CDR3 coding sequence is TGTGCCAGCAGCTGGGGACTAGCGGGAGGGCAAGAGACCCAGTACTTC. Protein sequence: CASSWGLAGGQETQYF. The full variable domain, completed using reference TRBV5-6 and TRBJ2-5, is DAGVTQSPTHLIKTRGQQVTLRCSPKSGHDTVSWYQQALGQGPQFIFQYYEEEERQRGNFPDRFSGHQFPNYSSELNVNALLLGDSALYLCASSWGLAGGQETQYFGPGTRLLVL.

This clone was seen once. The J gene is TRBJ2-6, the V gene TRBV7-2; D uncertain. This CDR3 is 15 amino acids long. V was trimmed by 2 bases and J by 0 bases, leaving 5 bases between them. Germline CDR1 SGHTA, CDR2 FQGNSA. CDR3 nucleotides: TGTGCCAGCAGCTTATTGAGCTCTGGGGCCAACGTCCTGACTTTC. Protein product: CASSLLSSGANVLTF.

This chain joins TRBV28 and TRBJ2-2, with D possibly matching TRBD1 (6 bases). V lost 6 bases and J lost 1, with 9 bases in between. This CDR3 is 14 amino acids long. Germline CDR1 and CDR2: MDHEN and SYDVKM. The CDR3 DNA reads TGTGCCAGCAGCTTAGGGGGGAACACCGGGGAGCTGTTTTTT. This codes for CASSLGGNTGELFF.

The chain uses TRBV6-5 and TRBJ2-1; D is tentatively TRBD1 or TRBD2 (5 bases each). V lost 0 bases and J lost 9, with 12 bases in between. Germline CDR1 reads MNHEY; CDR2 reads SVGAGI. The CDR3 contains 14 residues. CDR3 bases: TGTGCCAGCAGTTACTCGAGGGGCGCAAGTGAGCAGTTCTTC. Amino acid sequence: CASSYSRGASEQFF.

The V and J genes are TRBV4-1 and TRBJ2-2, with a possible D match to TRBD1 (5 bases). V gave up 3 bases and J gave up 3 bases, with 8 bases separating them. CDR1 and CDR2 from the germline V gene are MGHRA and YSYEKL. The CDR3 consists of 14 residues. The CDR3 DNA follows: TGCGCCAGCAGCCACAGGGTGGACACCGGGGAGCTGTTTTTT. Protein: CASSHRVDTGELFF.

This chain uses TRBV19 with TRBJ1-5, with 11 bases that match TRBD1. This CDR3 is built from 15 residues. The V and J ends lost 6 bases and 7 bases, in that order; junction bases with no gene match: 8. Per the germline V gene, CDR1 is LNHDA and CDR2 is SQIVND (reference sequence). The CDR3 loop is CASSGRDRGKQPQHF. DNA for the CDR3: TGTGCCAGTAGCGGGAGGGACAGGGGGAAGCAGCCCCAGCATTTT.

The rearrangement links TRBV6-5 to TRBJ1-4, with 9 bases that match TRBD1. Trimming at V came to 7 bases and at J to 8 bases, leaving 8 bases not matched to a gene. CDR3 size: 14 residues. CDR1 MNHEY and CDR2 SVGAGI come from the germline V gene. The CDR3: CASTSGTGREKLFF. The CDR3 coding sequence is TGTGCCAGCACTTCCGGGACAGGGCGAGAAAAACTGTTTTTT.

J is TRBJ2-7 and V is TRBV11-2; unclear D gene. The V gene lost 3 bases and the J gene lost 0 bases, with 12 bases spanning the gap. This CDR3 is built from 15 residues. Germline V lookup: CDR1 SGHAT, CDR2 FQNNGV. This CDR3 reads CASSFTGVGSYEQYF. CDR3 in DNA: TGTGCCAGCAGCTTCACCGGAGTGGGCTCCTACGAGCAGTACTTC.

This clone ranks as medium-sized. This chain links TRBV27 with TRBJ1-5; no clear D. Trimming left V 4 bases short and J 2 bases short, with 15 bases between. This CDR3 comprises 16 residues. Germline CDR1 is MNHEY and CDR2 is SMNVEV (reference sequence). The CDR3 DNA follows: TGTGCCAGCAGTTCTCTTCTGGGGATGCGCAATCAGCCCCAGCATTTT. Translating gives CASSSLLGMRNQPQHF.

J is TRBJ1-4 and V is TRBV4-1, with no clear D. This CDR3 spans 18 amino acids. Per the germline V gene, CDR1 is MGHRA and CDR2 is YSYEKL. Trimming stripped 4 bases from V and 7 bases from J, with 25 bases between. The CDR3 loop reads CASSRSLKIYLFSEKLFF. The CDR3 DNA follows: TGCGCCAGCAGCCGTAGCCTTAAAATCTACCTATTCAGTGAAAAACTGTTTTTT.

The gene calls are TRBV5-6 and TRBJ1-6; D not resolved. The CDR3 is 15 residues long. V lost 4 bases to trimming and J lost 8 bases, with 16 bases between them. Germline V CDR1 and CDR2: SGHDT, YYEEEE. CDR3 region: CASSPAKDRYSPLHF. The CDR3 DNA follows: TGTGCCAGCAGCCCCGCGAAGGATCGCTATTCACCCCTCCACTTT.